The 27 T cell receptor beta chains below come from one sample, sequenced in a study of blood T cell repertoires in COVID-19. Libraries were prepared by immunoSEQ multiplex PCR; TCRdb keeps only in-frame clonotypes and omits some of them. This table holds almost 500,000 clones, about nine tenths found once. Sequencing was carried out using PBMCs or T cells enriched from blood (not recorded which). These receptors all stem from a woman aged 55 to 70 who had recovered from COVID-19.

The CDR3 region is CASSPNLRGGRYNEQFF. CDR3 in DNA: TGTGCCAGCAGCCCCAACCTTCGGGGGGGCCGCTACAATGAGCAGTTCTTC. V and J are TRBV4-2 and TRBJ2-1; TRBD2 agrees at 8 bases. CDR1 is LGHNA and CDR2 is YNFKEQ in the germline V gene. J gave up 3 bases and V 4 bases, and 11 bases lay outside the gene matches. The CDR3 loop spans 17 amino acids.

This sequence joins TRBV9 and TRBJ2-2; D is unresolved. There are 14 residues in the CDR3. Germline V gene lookup returns CDR1 SGDLS and CDR2 YYNGEE. V was clipped by 4 bases and J by 1 base, with 8 bases between them. The CDR3 nucleotides read TGTGCCAGCAGCCTTGGGCGGAACACCGGGGAGCTGTTTTTT. It codes for CASSLGRNTGELFF.

The chain links TRBV19 to TRBJ2-3, with 8 bases identical to TRBD1. J was trimmed by 4 bases and V by 10 bases; bases with no gene match: 7. From germline, CDR1 is LNHDA and CDR2 SQIVND (reference sequence). The CDR3 is 13 amino acids. CDR3 sequence reads: CATALTGADTQYF. The DNA of the CDR3 is TGTGCCACAGCCCTGACAGGGGCAGATACGCAGTATTTT. Full variable domain (outside the CDR3, taken from reference TRBV19 and TRBJ2-3): DGGITQSPKYLFRKEGQNVTLSCEQNLNHDAMYWYRQDPGQGLRLIYYSQIVNDFQKGDIAEGYSVSREKKESFPLTVTSAQKNPTAFYLCATALTGADTQYFGPGTRLTVL.

The chain recombines TRBV2 with TRBJ2-7; 7 bases fit TRBD1. Germline CDR1 reads SNHLY; CDR2 reads FYNNEI. V shed 8 bases and J 1 base; nucleotides not matched to a gene: 8. CDR3 length: 14 residues. The DNA for the CDR3 is TGTGCCAGCGGAGAGACGGGACAGTCCTACGAGCAGTACTTC. Translating gives CASGETGQSYEQYF.

This chain uses TRBV6-6 with TRBJ2-3; 8 nucleotides match TRBD2. The CDR3 is 16 amino acids. Germline lookup yields CDR1 MNHNY and CDR2 SVGAGI (reference sequence). With V trimmed by 0 bases and J by 1 base, 3 bases remained unmatched. The CDR3 DNA sequence: TGTGCCAGCAGTTACTCGGGAGCGGGGGGCACAGATACGCAGTATTTT. Its protein is CASSYSGAGGTDTQYF.

About this clone: This CDR3 is also generated by other DNA sequences in the sample. The chain joins TRBV3-1 (or the pseudogene TRBV3-2) to TRBJ1-1; D remains ambiguous. Germline CDR1 and CDR2: LGHDT and YNNKEL (reference sequence). Deletions cut 1 base from V and 5 bases from J, with 5 bases between. CDR3 length: 12 residues. The CDR3 coding sequence is TGTGCCAGCAGCCAAGCGGGGACTGAAGCTTTCTTT. Amino acid sequence: CASSQAGTEAFF.

This sequence joins TRBV7-8 and TRBJ1-3, with 7 bases matching TRBD1. The J segment lost 2 bases and the V segment lost 2 bases, leaving 3 bases of the junction unmatched. Germline values: CDR1 SGHVS, CDR2 FQNEAQ. The CDR3 extends over 15 amino acids. CDR3 sequence: CASSLLTGAGNTIYF. CDR3 DNA sequence: TGTGCCAGCAGCTTACTAACAGGGGCTGGAAACACCATATATTTT.

The rearrangement joins TRBV3-1 (or the pseudogene TRBV3-2) to TRBJ2-3; 11 bases match TRBD2. V lost 3 bases to trimming and J lost 6 bases; unmatched junction nucleotides: 8. The CDR3 runs to 16 residues. Germline lookup yields CDR1 LGHDT and CDR2 YNNKEL (reference sequence). The CDR3 DNA reads as TGTGCCAGCAGCCATGCCTTAGCGGGGGGGCCTGATACGCAGTATTTT. Translating it yields CASSHALAGGPDTQYF.

This clone was seen a single time. The chain carries TRBV9 and TRBJ1-2; 8 bases map to TRBD1. V lost 3 bases to trimming and J lost 4 bases; unmatched junction nucleotides: 8. The CDR3 is 15 residues long. Germline lookup yields CDR1 SGDLS and CDR2 YYNGEE. The CDR3 spells CASSDRQGLGYGYTF. CDR3 bases: TGTGCCAGCAGCGATAGACAGGGGTTGGGCTATGGCTACACCTTC.

This clone was picked up a small number of times. This chain connects TRBV7-2 to TRBJ1-5; D is possibly TRBD1 (5 bases). Germline V gene data show CDR1 as SGHTA and CDR2 as FQGNSA. V dropped 1 base and J dropped 7 bases, with 8 bases sitting between them. This CDR3 is 13 amino acids long. The CDR3 reads CASSLGGRQPQHF. DNA for the CDR3: TGTGCCAGCAGCTTAGGGGGCAGACAGCCCCAGCATTTT.

Only one count was recorded for this clone. The rearrangement links TRBV29-1 to TRBJ1-4, with 8 bases fitting TRBD1. From germline, CDR1 is SQVTM and CDR2 ANQGSEA. Losses at the gene ends were 4 bases for V and 4 bases for J; bases not matched to a gene: 8. This CDR3 is built from 15 residues. CDR3 DNA sequence: TGCAGCGTTGGGCCAGGGGGCGTCCTTAATGAAAAACTGTTTTTT. Its translation: CSVGPGGVLNEKLFF.

The chain combines TRBV6-5 with TRBJ1-5, with 11 bases aligning to TRBD1. Losses at the gene ends were 4 bases for V and 4 bases for J; bases not matched to a gene: 3. CDR1 is MNHEY and CDR2 is SVGAGI in the germline V gene. The CDR3 totals 15 residues. The chain's CDR3 is CASSSGTGGNQPQHF. DNA for the CDR3: TGTGCCAGCAGTTCCGGGACAGGGGGGAATCAGCCCCAGCATTTT.

This chain connects TRBV11-2 to TRBJ2-1; 11 positions match TRBD2. Germline CDR1 SGHAT, CDR2 FQNNGV. V shed 9 bases, J shed 3 bases, and the junction held 1 base outside the gene matches. The CDR3 has 13 amino acids. The CDR3 DNA follows: TGTGCCAGTAGCGGGGGGGGCTACAATGAGCAGTTCTTC. As protein: CASSGGGYNEQFF. The full variable domain, rest sourced from reference TRBV11-2 and TRBJ2-1, is EAGVAQSPRYKIIEKRQSVAFWCNPISGHATLYWYQQILGQGPKLLIQFQNNGVVDDSQLPKDRFSAERLKGVDSTLKIQPAKLEDSAVYLCASSGGGYNEQFFGPGTRLTVL.

V gene TRBV5-1 combines with J gene TRBJ1-5, with 9 bases fitting TRBD1. The CDR3 totals 15 residues. Losses at the gene ends were 4 bases for V and 5 bases for J; bases not matched to a gene: 7. Germline CDR1 and CDR2: SGHRS and YFSETQ. CDR3 DNA: TGCGCCAGCAGCCGAACAGGGGGCTGGGATCAGCCCCAGCATTTT. Residues: CASSRTGGWDQPQHF.

As regards this clone: The final CDR3 position lacks the conserved phenylalanine or tryptophan, pointing to a likely read error. It is unclear where the CDR3 begins or ends on the DNA, so no DNA is shown, and the CDR3 is as TCRdb lists it. The rearrangement links TRBV21-1 to TRBJ1-2; the table gives TRBD1 as D, unverified against the DNA. TRBV21-1 is marked as a pseudogene. The CDR3 spans 13 amino acids, including both terminal residues. CDR3 residues: CASSKGFLRDKVY.

CDR3 bases: TGTGCCAGCAGCCAAGGGGGCATGAACACTGAAGCTTTCTTT. This codes for CASSQGGMNTEAFF. V is TRBV21-1 and J is TRBJ1-1; the tabulated D call, TRBD1, remains unverified against the DNA. TRBV21-1 is labeled a pseudogene. The length of the CDR3 is 14 residues.

For the CDR3, the DNA is TGTGCCAGCAGCTTTCGGGACACCTCCTACGAGCAGTACGTC. Its translation: CASSFRDTSYEQYV. J is TRBJ2-7 and V is TRBV5-6, with D perhaps TRBD1 (6 bases). The CDR3 contains 14 residues. Between the trimmed V and J ends, which lost 2 bases and 0 bases, there was a span of 9 bases. The germline gives CDR1 SGHDT, CDR2 YYEEEE.

J is TRBJ2-2 and V is TRBV5-1; 8 bases are shared with TRBD2. The CDR3 extends over 15 amino acids. Germline V gene data show CDR1 as SGHRS and CDR2 as YFSETQ. V dropped 4 bases and J dropped 6; count of bases not matched to a gene: 8. The CDR3 sequence: CASSLGLEGSGELFF. In DNA form, the CDR3 reads TGCGCCAGCAGCCTGGGACTAGAAGGTTCCGGGGAGCTGTTTTTT.

This clone was found a few times. The chain carries TRBV27 and TRBJ1-4, with 9 nucleotides matching TRBD1. This CDR3 has 15 residues. V lost 5 bases and J lost 7; bases outside the gene matches: 8. Germline-derived CDR1 and CDR2 are MNHEY and SMNVEV (reference sequence). Written as DNA, the CDR3 is TGTGCCAGCAGTGGAACAGGGGGCGTCAGTGAAAAACTGTTTTTT. Its translation: CASSGTGGVSEKLFF.

The chain has TRBV5-1 and TRBJ2-5; the match to TRBD2 covers 8 bases. CDR3 size: 14 residues. Trimming took 4 bases from V and 5 from J; bases not matched to a gene: 7. The germline CDR1 and CDR2 sequences are SGHRS and YFSETQ. This chain's CDR3 is CASSPGAGGETQYF. The CDR3 DNA is TGCGCCAGCAGCCCAGGGGCGGGGGGCGAGACCCAGTACTTC.

The CDR3 reads CASSRSGLAGGRGETQYF. In DNA, the CDR3 is TGTGCCAGTAGCCGATCGGGGCTAGCGGGGGGGCGAGGAGAGACCCAGTACTTC. The chain joins TRBV19 to TRBJ2-5; 12 positions match TRBD2. This CDR3 is 18 amino acids long. With 6 bases clipped from V and 4 bases from J, the junction kept 15 bases outside the gene matches. Germline CDR1 reads LNHDA; CDR2 reads SQIVND (reference sequence).

This sequence joins TRBV9 and TRBJ1-5, with D unclear. The CDR3 has 15 amino acids. Germline values: CDR1 SGDLS, CDR2 YYNGEE. Deletions cut 4 bases from V and 6 bases from J, with 17 bases between. The CDR3 protein is CASSPHLSSGQPQHF. Written as DNA, the CDR3 is TGTGCCAGCAGCCCCCACTTGTCTAGTGGTCAGCCCCAGCATTTT.

This chain connects TRBV4-1 to TRBJ1-1; 7 nucleotides line up with TRBD1. Germline V CDR1 and CDR2: MGHRA, YSYEKL. The CDR3 extends over 13 amino acids. Trimming removed 1 base from V and 6 bases from J; junction bases left unmatched: 2. This chain's CDR3 is CASSQATGAEAFF. The CDR3 region has the DNA TGCGCCAGCAGCCAAGCTACAGGGGCTGAAGCTTTCTTT.

The J gene is TRBJ2-1, the V gene TRBV28; D is uncertain. The V end was cut by 1 base, the J end by 0 bases, with 10 bases between. The CDR3 is 16 amino acids. Germline CDR1 MDHEN, CDR2 SYDVKM. CDR3 loop: CASSLLNWSSYNEQFF. The CDR3 DNA reads TGTGCCAGCAGTTTATTGAATTGGAGCTCCTACAATGAGCAGTTCTTC.

The chain carries TRBV6-5 and TRBJ2-7; TRBD1 might be the D (6 bases). V shed 5 bases and J shed 7 bases, with 18 bases lying between them. The CDR3 totals 14 residues. Germline CDR1 and CDR2: MNHEY and SVGAGI. CDR3 sequence (DNA): TGTGCCAGCAGTAACCCATCAGGGGTGGGGGAGCAGTACGTC. It yields the protein CASSNPSGVGEQYV.

This rearrangement joins TRBV5-6 to TRBJ1-1; no clear D. The CDR3 totals 14 residues. The V end lost 1 base, the J end lost 1 base, and 8 bases lay between the germline ends. Germline assignment: CDR1 SGHDT and CDR2 YYEEEE. This CDR3 is CASSLRNRNTEAFF. The CDR3 DNA reads as TGTGCCAGCAGCTTGAGGAACAGGAACACTGAAGCTTTCTTT.

The chain employs TRBV3-1 (or the pseudogene TRBV3-2) and TRBJ1-1, with TRBD1 matching over 7 bases. Trimming at V came to 4 bases and at J to 2 bases, leaving 4 bases not matched to a gene. Germline V CDR1 and CDR2: LGHDT, YNNKEL (reference sequence). The length of the CDR3 is 14 residues. CDR3 nucleotide sequence: TGTGCCAGCAGCCTGGGGACAGTAAACACTGAAGCTTTCTTT. This gives the protein CASSLGTVNTEAFF.